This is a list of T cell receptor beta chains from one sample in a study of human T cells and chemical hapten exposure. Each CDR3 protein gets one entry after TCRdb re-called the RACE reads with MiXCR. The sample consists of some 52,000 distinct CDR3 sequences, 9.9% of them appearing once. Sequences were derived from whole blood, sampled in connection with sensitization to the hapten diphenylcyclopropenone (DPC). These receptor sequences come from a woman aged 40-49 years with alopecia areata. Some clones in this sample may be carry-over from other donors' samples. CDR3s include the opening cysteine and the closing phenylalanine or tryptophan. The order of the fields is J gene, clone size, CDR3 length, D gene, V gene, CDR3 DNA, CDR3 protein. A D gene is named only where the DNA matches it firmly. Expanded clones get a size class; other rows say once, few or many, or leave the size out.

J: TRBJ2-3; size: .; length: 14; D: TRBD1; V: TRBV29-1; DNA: TGCAGCGGGACGGACAGGGCTCGGGCAGATACGCAGTATTTT; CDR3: CSGTDRARADTQYF
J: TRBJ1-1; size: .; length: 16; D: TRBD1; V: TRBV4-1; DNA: TGCGCCAGCAGCCTTGAACACAGGGGCCCGTACACTGAAGCTTTCTTT; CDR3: CASSLEHRGPYTEAFF
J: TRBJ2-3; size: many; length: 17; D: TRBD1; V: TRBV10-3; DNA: TGTGCCATCAGTGAGAGGACGAGGGGGCGAAGCACAGATACGCAGTATTTT; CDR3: CAISERTRGRSTDTQYF
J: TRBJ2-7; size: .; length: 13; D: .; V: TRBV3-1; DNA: TGTGCCAGCAGCGCGGGAACCTTGAGGGAGCAGTACTTC; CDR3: CASSAGTLREQYF
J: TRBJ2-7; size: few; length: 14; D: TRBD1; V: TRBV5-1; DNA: TGCGCCAGCAGCCATTCGACAGGGGAGTACGAGCAGTACTTC; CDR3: CASSHSTGEYEQYF
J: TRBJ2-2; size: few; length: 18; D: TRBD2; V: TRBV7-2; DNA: TGTGCCAGCAGCTTAGCTCCCGGGACTAGGGGGGATGGCGGGGAGCTGTTTTTT; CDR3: CASSLAPGTRGDGGELFF
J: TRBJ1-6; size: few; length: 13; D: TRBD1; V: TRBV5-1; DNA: TGCGCCAGCAGCTGGGACAGCGGGTCACCCCTCCACTTT; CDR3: CASSWDSGSPLHF
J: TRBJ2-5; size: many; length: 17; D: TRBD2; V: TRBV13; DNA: TGTGCCAGCAGCTTAGAAGCGGGGGGGCCTCAGTCCGAGACCCAGTACTTC; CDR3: CASSLEAGGPQSETQYF
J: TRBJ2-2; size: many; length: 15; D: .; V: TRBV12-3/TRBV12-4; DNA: TGTGCCAGCCCGAACCGGGGAGAGGGGACCGGGGAGCTGTTTTTT; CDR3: CASPNRGEGTGELFF
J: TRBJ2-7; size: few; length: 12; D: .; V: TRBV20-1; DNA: TGCAGTGCTAGACCTACAGGGTACGAGCAGTACTTC; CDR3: CSARPTGYEQYF
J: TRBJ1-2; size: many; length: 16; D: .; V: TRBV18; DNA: TGTGCCAGCTCACCACTTTCCCTGGGAGGGGACTATGGCTACACCTTC; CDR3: CASSPLSLGGDYGYTF
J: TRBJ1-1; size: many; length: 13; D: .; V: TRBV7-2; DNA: TGTGCCAGCAGCTTCTACCGAGGCACTGAAGCTTTCTTT; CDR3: CASSFYRGTEAFF
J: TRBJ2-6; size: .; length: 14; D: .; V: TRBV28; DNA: TGTGCCAGCAGGAGGCCCTCGCGGGCCAACGTCCTGACTTTC; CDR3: CASRRPSRANVLTF
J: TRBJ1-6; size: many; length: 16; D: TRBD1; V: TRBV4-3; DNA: TGCGCCAGCAGCCAAGATCTTGGGACAGGGTCTTCACCCCTCCACTTT; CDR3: CASSQDLGTGSSPLHF
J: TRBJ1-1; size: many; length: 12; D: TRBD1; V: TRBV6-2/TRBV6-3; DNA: TGTGCCAGCACTGACAGGGGGCGCGGCGCTTTCTTT; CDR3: CASTDRGRGAFF
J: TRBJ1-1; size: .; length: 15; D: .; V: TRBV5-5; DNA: TGTGCCAGCAGCTTGAATACCCGGAGGAACACTGAAGCTTTCTTT; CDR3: CASSLNTRRNTEAFF